The 10 T cell receptor beta chains in this list originate from one sample, sequenced in a study of blood T cell repertoires in COVID-19. Data came from immunoSEQ multiplex PCR; TCRdb stores just in-frame clones and leaves some out. The sample shows 190,000 or so clones, over 80% of them seen only once. Specimen: peripheral blood. Receptors originate from a man aged 55 to 70 with COVID-19, enrolled during active disease.

This clone showed up just once. The chain uses TRBV30 and TRBJ2-2, with D possibly matching TRBD1 (5 bases). Trimming shortened V by 4 bases and J by 7 bases, and 13 bases separated the two germline ends. The germline gives CDR1 GTSNPN, CDR2 SVGIG (reference sequence). The CDR3 extends over 13 amino acids. The CDR3 loop is CAWNRNLYGELFF. The CDR3, as DNA: TGTGCCTGGAACAGGAATTTATACGGGGAGCTGTTTTTT.

The chain employs TRBV6-5 and TRBJ2-3; D ambiguous. Trimming pared 2 bases from V and 3 bases from J, leaving 12 bases between. The CDR3 extends over 15 amino acids. Germline loops: CDR1 MNHEY, CDR2 SVGAGI. This CDR3 reads CASSYPGSITDTQYF. The CDR3, as DNA: TGTGCCAGCAGTTACCCAGGCAGCATAACAGATACGCAGTATTTT.

This sequence joins TRBV15 and TRBJ2-7; TRBD1 aligns across 10 bases. V lost 6 bases to trimming and J lost 4 bases; unmatched junction nucleotides: 6. There are 14 residues in the CDR3. Germline V gene lookup returns CDR1 LNHNV and CDR2 YYDKDF (reference sequence). The CDR3 region has the DNA TGTGCCACCAGTCCGGACAGGGGGGTATACGAGCAGTACTTC. Its translation is CATSPDRGVYEQYF.

This clone appeared a few times. The V call is TRBV2, the J call TRBJ1-4; D is undetermined. The CDR3 is made up of 14 amino acids. The ends were cut back, 6 bases at V and 2 bases at J, with 10 bases in the middle. CDR1 and CDR2 (germline): SNHLY, FYNNEI. The DNA for the CDR3 is TGTGCCAGCAGCCAGGACTGGACTAATGAAAAACTGTTTTTT. Its protein product is CASSQDWTNEKLFF.

The V call is TRBV10-3, the J call TRBJ1-1; 8 bases agree with TRBD1. The germline CDR1 and CDR2 sequences are ENHRY and SYGVKD. The CDR3 sequence is 17 residues long. V dropped 9 bases and J dropped 4; count of bases not matched to a gene: 19. CDR3 sequence (DNA): TGTGCCATACGTCGACAGGGGACGAACCCTTCGGGCACTGAAGCTTTCTTT. The encoded protein is CAIRRQGTNPSGTEAFF.

This CDR3 is CASRIEGTEAFF. For the CDR3, the DNA is TGTGCCAGTAGGATTGAGGGCACTGAAGCTTTCTTT. The chain couples TRBV19 to TRBJ1-1; D not certain. CDR1 is LNHDA, CDR2 SQIVND, per germline (reference sequence). Trimming took 6 bases from V and 4 from J, leaving 9 bases between them. The CDR3 is 12 residues long.

The chain uses TRBV21-1 and TRBJ1-2; the table's D call TRBD1 went unverified against the DNA. TRBV21-1 is a pseudogene. This CDR3 has 16 amino acids. CDR3 nucleotide sequence: TGTGCCAGCAGCAGGAGGGGTAGGGACAGGCTCTATGGCTACACCTTC. Protein sequence: CASSRRGRDRLYGYTF.

This rearrangement joins TRBV19 to TRBJ1-5; 7 bases agree with TRBD1. Trimming cost V 4 bases and J 4 bases; bases outside gene matches: 7. The length of the CDR3 is 15 residues. Germline lookup yields CDR1 LNHDA and CDR2 SQIVND (reference sequence). The CDR3 DNA is TGTGCCAGTAGTAAGACCGGGGACAGTAATCAGCCCCAGCATTTT. Its protein is CASSKTGDSNQPQHF.

V usage is TRBV21-1 and J usage is TRBJ1-1; the table gives TRBD1 as D, unverified against the DNA. TRBV21-1 is assigned pseudogene status. CDR3 length: 18 residues. DNA of the CDR3: TGTGCCAGCAGCAAAGCAGGTTTAAGCAGGGGGCTGGGCACTGAAGCTTTCTTT. It translates to CASSKAGLSRGLGTEAFF.

The chain joins TRBV3-1 (or the pseudogene TRBV3-2) to TRBJ1-1, with D possibly matching TRBD1 (6 bases). Germline V gives CDR1 LGHDT, CDR2 YNNKEL (reference sequence). The length of the CDR3 is 14 residues. V was shortened by 1 base and J by 1 base, with 7 bases between the two germline ends. The CDR3 DNA follows: TGTGCCAGCAGCCAAGGGGGACAGAACACTGAAGCTTTCTTT. This encodes CASSQGGQNTEAFF.